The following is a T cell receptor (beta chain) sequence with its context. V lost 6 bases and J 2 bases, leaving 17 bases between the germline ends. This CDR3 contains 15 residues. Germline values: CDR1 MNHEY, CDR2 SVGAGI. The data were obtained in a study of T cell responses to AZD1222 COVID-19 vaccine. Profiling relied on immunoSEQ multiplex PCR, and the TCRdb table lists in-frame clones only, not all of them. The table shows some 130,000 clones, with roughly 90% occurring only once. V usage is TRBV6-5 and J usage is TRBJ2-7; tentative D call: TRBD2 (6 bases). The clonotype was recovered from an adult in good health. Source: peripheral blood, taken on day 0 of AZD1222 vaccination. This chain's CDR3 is CASSPQGTAPYEQYF. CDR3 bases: TGTGCCAGCAGCCCACAAGGGACTGCTCCCTACGAGCAGTACTTC.